This TCR beta chain was captured in a study of CD8 T cells in Susac syndrome. FACS enriched CD8+ TEMRA cells, while bulk CD8+ and CD4+ were negatively isolated. RNA in amounts of roughly 0.5 to 1 ug was reverse transcribed with random hexamers. It was immunoSEQ multiplex PCR that amplified TCR beta CDR3 across 54 Vbeta and 13 Jbeta. Via MiXCR, TCRdb re-called the immunoSEQ multiplex PCR reads, giving one row per CDR3 protein. Among fewer than 200,000 distinct CDR3 sequences listed, approximately 94% were seen once. This sequence was found in a human donor in good health. The sequenced material came from CD4+ T cells from PBMCs.

In DNA form, the CDR3 reads TGTGCCAGCAGCTTAGTCGGGGGTGATCAGCCCCAGCATTTT. This translates into CASSLVGGDQPQHF. The chain recombines TRBV11-2 with TRBJ1-5; possibly TRBD1 for D (5 bases). CDR3 length: 14 amino acids. Trimming took off 1 base at V and 5 bases at J, with 9 bases between the two ends. Germline V gene lookup returns CDR1 SGHAT and CDR2 FQNNGV.